This TCR beta chain was obtained from a study of T cells in Graves' hyperthyroidism and ophthalmopathy. General study points: Peripheral blood also featured most of the thyroid clonotypes expanded above 0.001. Ophthalmopathy stood apart from stable hyperthyroidism in a 13 V-J model. Model predictions of ophthalmopathy came a median 6.5 months before onset.

Patients aged 18 to 65 had newly diagnosed hyperthyroidism lasting under 2 months. This CDR3 region has 12 residues. Trimming cost V 5 bases and J 5 bases, with 10 bases left between them. The germline gives CDR1 LNHNV, CDR2 YYDKDF (reference sequence). What was amplified from RNA transcripts were TCR beta CDR3 regions. HTBI primers were employed in a first-round RT-PCR of the TCR CDR3. TCRdb passed the multiplex PCR reads through MiXCR, listing each CDR3 protein once. The table has 270,000 or so distinct CDR3 sequences, approximately 26% seen once. This clonotype was detected many times. What it binds is unknown.

This sequence originates from a man aged 40-50 years with Graves' hyperthyroidism that later progressed to Graves' ophthalmopathy. The rearrangement uses TRBV15 and TRBJ2-7; no clear D. Sequencing was done on a sample of blood. CDR3 in DNA: TGTGCCACCAGCCCCAAGGGAAACGAGCAGTACTTC. This codes for CATSPKGNEQYF.